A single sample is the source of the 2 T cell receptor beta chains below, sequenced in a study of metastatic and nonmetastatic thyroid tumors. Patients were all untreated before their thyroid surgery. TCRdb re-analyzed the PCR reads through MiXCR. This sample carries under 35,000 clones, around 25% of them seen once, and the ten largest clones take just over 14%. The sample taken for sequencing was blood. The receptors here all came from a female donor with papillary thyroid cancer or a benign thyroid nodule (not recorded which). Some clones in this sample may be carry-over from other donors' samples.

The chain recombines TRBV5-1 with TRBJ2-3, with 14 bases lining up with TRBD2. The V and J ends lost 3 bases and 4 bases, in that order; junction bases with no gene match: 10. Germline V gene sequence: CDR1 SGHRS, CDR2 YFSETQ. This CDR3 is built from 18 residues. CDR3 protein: CASSSSGTSGSIADTQYF. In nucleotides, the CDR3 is TGCGCCAGCAGCTCCTCCGGGACTAGCGGGAGTATCGCAGATACGCAGTATTTT.

This CDR3 is CASTRQGAITGELFF. CDR3 sequence (DNA): TGTGCCAGCACTCGACAGGGGGCGATCACCGGGGAGCTGTTTTTT. This chain connects TRBV7-2 to TRBJ2-2; the match to TRBD1 covers 10 bases. CDR1 and CDR2 from the germline V gene are SGHTA and FQGNSA. V was pared by 7 bases and J by 4 bases, with 6 bases of the junction left unmatched. The CDR3 runs to 15 residues. Full variable domain (outside the CDR3, taken from reference TRBV7-2 and TRBJ2-2): GAGVSQSPSNKVTEKGKDVELRCDPISGHTALYWYRQSLGQGLEFLIYFQGNSAPDKSGLPSDRFSAERTGGSVSTLTIQRTQQEDSAVYLCASTRQGAITGELFFGEGSRLTVL.